Presented here are 8 T cell receptor beta chains from one specimen sequenced in a study of cytomegalovirus exposure and HLA in healthy donors. The PCR used 60 Vbeta and 13 Jbeta primers. Measured with immunoSEQ multiplex PCR; TCRdb has only the in-frame clones, and not every one. The profile covers some 200,000 clones, with about 9.4% appearing a single time and 1% to 1.5% taken by the ten largest. The sequencing sample was made of PBMCs. The origin of the receptors is a woman aged 25 to 39 in good health and CMV-seropositive.

This clone was recorded only once. The CDR3 here is CASSLLGSHNSPLHF. In nucleotides, the CDR3 is TGTGCCAGCAGCTTACTAGGGTCCCATAATTCACCCCTCCACTTT. The chain joins TRBV5-6 to TRBJ1-6; no firm D call. The CDR3 length is 15 residues. Trimming shortened V by 2 bases and J by 5 bases, and 11 bases separated the two germline ends. In germline, CDR1 is SGHDT, CDR2 YYEEEE.

This clone has only a few counts. One end of the junction does not line up with germline, which may come from a read error. This chain uses TRBV15 with TRBJ1-5; D may be TRBD1 (5 bases). CDR3 length: 15 residues. Looked up from germline, CDR1 is LNHNV and CDR2 is YYDKDF (reference sequence). The CDR3 DNA reads as TGTGCCACCAGCGGAGATTGGGGCCTTAATACCCCCCAGCATTTT. It codes for CATSGDWGLNTPQHF.

This clone was observed a handful of times. The chain joins TRBV7-8 to TRBJ2-1; TRBD2 aligns across 11 bases. There are 16 residues in the CDR3. The germline gives CDR1 SGHVS, CDR2 FQNEAQ. Trimming at V came to 4 bases and at J to 6 bases, leaving 8 bases not matched to a gene. DNA for the CDR3: TGTGCCAGCAGCTGGGGGGGACTAGCGGATCGCAATGAGCAGTTCTTC. Amino acids: CASSWGGLADRNEQFF.

This clone appeared once. This chain uses TRBV7-2 with TRBJ1-2, with D possibly TRBD1 on 6 matching bases. Germline V gives CDR1 SGHTA, CDR2 FQGNSA. The CDR3 runs 13 residues. V lost 0 bases to trimming and J lost 4 bases, with 6 bases between them. CDR3 sequence: CASSLARGYGYTF. The DNA for the CDR3 is TGTGCCAGCAGCTTAGCCAGGGGCTATGGCTACACCTTC.

V and J are TRBV10-3 and TRBJ2-6; 11 bases map to TRBD1. The CDR3 is made up of 17 amino acids. The V gene end was trimmed by 3 bases and the J gene end by 3 bases; junction bases not matched to a gene: 4. Germline CDR1 reads ENHRY; CDR2 reads SYGVKD. The DNA for the CDR3 is TGTGCCATCAGTGACGGACAGGGGGCTGGTGGGGCCAACGTCCTGACTTTC. Its translation is CAISDGQGAGGANVLTF.

This clone has a handful of counts. V gene TRBV2 combines with J gene TRBJ1-2, with D possibly TRBD1 on 6 matching bases. Trimming took off 0 bases at V and 5 bases at J, with 10 bases between the two ends. The germline CDR1 and CDR2 sequences are SNHLY and FYNNEI. The CDR3 contains 14 residues. The DNA for the CDR3 is TGTGCCAGCAGTGAAGCGGGGGCCGATTATGGCTACACCTTC. It yields the protein CASSEAGADYGYTF.

The rearrangement links TRBV2 to TRBJ1-2; D gene uncertain. This CDR3 contains 12 residues. Germline loops: CDR1 SNHLY, CDR2 FYNNEI. V gave up 8 bases and J gave up 3 bases, with 10 bases separating them. This chain's CDR3 is CASATVHYGYTF. CDR3 bases: TGTGCCAGCGCTACTGTACACTATGGCTACACCTTC.

The chain recombines TRBV30 with TRBJ1-1; TRBD1 aligns across 8 bases. Germline CDR1 GTSNPN, CDR2 SVGIG (reference sequence). The CDR3 extends over 14 amino acids. V shed 0 bases, J shed 12 bases, and the junction held 12 bases outside the gene matches. As DNA, the CDR3 is TGTGCCTGGAGTGTACAGCTTGGACAGGGTACATCTTTCTTT. Protein: CAWSVQLGQGTSFF.